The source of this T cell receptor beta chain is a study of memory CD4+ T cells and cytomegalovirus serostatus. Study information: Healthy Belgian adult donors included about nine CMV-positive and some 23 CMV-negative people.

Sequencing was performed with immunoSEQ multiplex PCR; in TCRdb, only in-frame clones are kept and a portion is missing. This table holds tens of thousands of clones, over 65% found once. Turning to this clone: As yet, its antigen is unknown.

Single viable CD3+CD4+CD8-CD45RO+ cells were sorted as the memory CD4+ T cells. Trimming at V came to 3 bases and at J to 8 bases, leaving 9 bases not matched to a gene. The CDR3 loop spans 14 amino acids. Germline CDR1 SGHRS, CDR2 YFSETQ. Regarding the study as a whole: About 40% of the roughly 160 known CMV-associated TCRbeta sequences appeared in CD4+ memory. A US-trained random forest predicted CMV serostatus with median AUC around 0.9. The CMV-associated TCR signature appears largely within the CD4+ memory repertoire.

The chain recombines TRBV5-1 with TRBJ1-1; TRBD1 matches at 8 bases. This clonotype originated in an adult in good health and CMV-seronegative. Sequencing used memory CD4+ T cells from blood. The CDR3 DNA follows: TGCGCCAGCAGCTCCAGGGGGCTGGGTGAAGAAGCTTTCTTT. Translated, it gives CASSSRGLGEEAFF.